This T cell receptor (beta chain) stems from a study of T-cell reconstitution after alpha-beta-depleted transplantation in children. Germline loops: CDR1 MGHDK, CDR2 SYGVNS. V lost 2 bases to trimming and J lost 8 bases, with 16 bases between them. The CDR3 has 15 residues. Study findings and constraints: After one year, T-cell counts and TCRbeta diversity mostly came from new T cells.

This sample's TCRbeta library carried unique molecular identifier barcodes. MiXCR was run by TCRdb on the PCR reads, yielding one entry per CDR3 protein. Among 500,000 to 750,000 distinct CDR3 sequences listed, 20% to 30% were seen once. Note on this clonotype: What it binds is not known.

The sequence was collected from a boy younger than two with Wiskott-Aldrich syndrome, due to receive a stem cell transplant. J is TRBJ2-1 and V is TRBV25-1, with D perhaps being TRBD1 or TRBD2 (6 bases each). Sequences were derived from PBMCs, sampled before TCRalphabeta/CD19-depleted stem cell transplant. CDR3 in amino acids: CASSEKALGGDEQFF. The DNA of the CDR3 is TGTGCCAGCAGTGAAAAGGCCCTCGGGGGCGATGAGCAGTTCTTC.